What follows are 19 T cell receptor beta chains derived from one specimen sequenced in a study of control samples from healthy donors and cancer patients. Some clones are missing from TCRdb's copy, which holds only in-frame ones; the method was immunoSEQ multiplex PCR. In the table there are roughly 98,000 clones, roughly four fifths of which are singletons. The sample consisted of blood. The receptors originated from a woman between 55 and 75 years old in good health.

This chain uses TRBV18 with TRBJ2-5, with D unresolved. Germline values: CDR1 KGHSH, CDR2 LQKENI. With 3 bases removed from V and 3 bases from J, the gap between germline ends came to 8 bases. The CDR3 has 13 amino acids. Here the CDR3 reads CASSPREKETQYF. The CDR3 region has the DNA TGTGCCAGCTCACCTAGGGAAAAAGAGACCCAGTACTTC.

This chain uses TRBV7-9 with TRBJ2-5; 12 bases are shared with TRBD2. The CDR3 spans 16 residues. The J segment lost 4 bases and the V segment lost 5 bases, leaving 8 bases of the junction unmatched. Germline CDR1 SEHNR, CDR2 FQNEAQ (reference sequence). The CDR3 region is CASSPSGRAGRETQYF. The CDR3 DNA is TGTGCCAGCAGCCCTAGCGGGAGGGCCGGTAGAGAGACCCAGTACTTC.

Of note for this clone: The germline gene is not matched at one end of the junction; a read error may be the cause. The rearrangement links TRBV9 to TRBJ2-7; TRBD1 aligns across 8 bases. The CDR3 sequence is 16 residues long. Germline values: CDR1 SGDLS, CDR2 YYNGEE. In DNA form, the CDR3 reads TGTGCCAGCAGCGCCCCTCCGGGACAGGTCTCCCACGAGCAGTACTTC. Translating gives CASSAPPGQVSHEQYF.

The rearrangement links TRBV18 to TRBJ2-2; maybe TRBD1 (6 bases). CDR1 and CDR2 (germline): KGHSH, LQKENI. This CDR3 is 15 amino acids long. V was clipped by 4 bases and J by 0 bases, with 9 bases between them. CDR3 region: CASSRGTTNTGELFF. DNA for the CDR3: TGTGCCAGCTCACGGGGGACAACGAACACCGGGGAGCTGTTTTTT.

The chain combines TRBV5-6 with TRBJ2-4; D is uncertain. Trimming took off 6 bases at V and 3 bases at J, with 16 bases between the two ends. The CDR3 sequence is 15 residues long. Per the germline V gene, CDR1 is SGHDT and CDR2 is YYEEEE. DNA of the CDR3: TGTGCCAGCAACCTCGGATCGGGTGGCAAAAACATTCAGTACTTC. This codes for CASNLGSGGKNIQYF.

This clone was counted between two and nine times. The J gene is TRBJ1-1, the V gene TRBV6-6; 7 nucleotides align to TRBD1. The CDR3 length is 16 residues. J lost 5 bases, V lost 8 bases, and 17 bases had no gene match. The V gene's germline CDR1 is MNHNY and CDR2 SVGAGI (reference sequence). CDR3 bases: TGTGCCAGCTTCCCCCCAAGGGGGCTAGGAGGAACTGAAGCTTTCTTT. It encodes CASFPPRGLGGTEAFF.

In nucleotides, the CDR3 is TGTGCCAGCAGTTTTGACGGGCCCACTGAAGCTTTCTTT. Translating it yields CASSFDGPTEAFF. The V gene is TRBV27, the J gene TRBJ1-1; no definite D call. The length of the CDR3 is 13 residues. Germline loops: CDR1 MNHEY, CDR2 SMNVEV (reference sequence). V dropped 3 bases and J dropped 4 bases, with 9 bases sitting between them.

The CDR3: CASSRGQGSTDTQYF. CDR3 in DNA: TGTGCCAGCAGCAGAGGGCAGGGAAGCACAGATACGCAGTATTTT. The chain links TRBV6-5 to TRBJ2-3; either TRBD1 or TRBD2 may supply D (5 bases each). The CDR3 extends over 15 amino acids. Germline V gene sequence: CDR1 MNHEY, CDR2 SVGAGI. V dropped 6 bases and J dropped 0 bases, with 13 bases sitting between them.

This clone came up once. The genes are TRBV2 and TRBJ2-1, with D perhaps being TRBD1 or TRBD2 (6 bases each). V lost 8 bases to trimming and J lost 7 bases, with 15 bases between them. The CDR3 covers 13 residues. Germline V gene lookup returns CDR1 SNHLY and CDR2 FYNNEI. The CDR3: CASYVQGRNEQFF. CDR3 DNA: TGTGCCAGCTACGTCCAGGGGAGGAATGAGCAGTTCTTC.

The CDR3 nucleotides read TGTGCCAGCAGCTTAGGCGGGACCCTGGGTAGAACTGAAGCTTTCTTT. This sequence encodes CASSLGGTLGRTEAFF. V is TRBV7-2 and J is TRBJ1-1; D perhaps matches TRBD1 (5 bases). The ends were cut back, 1 base at V and 5 bases at J, with 17 bases in the middle. The germline V gene has CDR1 SGHTA and CDR2 FQGNSA. This CDR3 region has 16 residues.

The rearrangement joins TRBV7-9 to TRBJ1-6, with no clear D. CDR1 and CDR2 (germline): SEHNR, FQNEAQ (reference sequence). Trimming cost V 7 bases and J 7 bases, with 17 bases left between them. This CDR3 comprises 15 residues. The chain's CDR3 is CASTLTELTNSPLHF. The CDR3 DNA sequence: TGTGCCAGCACCTTGACGGAACTTACCAATTCACCCCTCCACTTT. The full variable domain, rest sourced from reference TRBV7-9 and TRBJ1-6, is DTGVSQNPRHKITKRGQNVTFRCDPISEHNRLYWYRQTLGQGPEFLTYFQNEAQLEKSRLLSDRFSAERPKGSFSTLEIQRTEQGDSAMYLCASTLTELTNSPLHFGNGTRLTVT.

The CDR3 reads CASSPSRLLAGETQYF. The CDR3 DNA is TGTGCCAGTAGCCCAAGTAGATTACTAGCGGGAGAGACCCAGTACTTC. The chain carries TRBV19 and TRBJ2-5; the match to TRBD2 covers 9 bases. V was pared by 6 bases and J by 4 bases, with 12 bases of the junction left unmatched. Looked up from germline, CDR1 is LNHDA and CDR2 is SQIVND (reference sequence). The CDR3 is made up of 16 amino acids.

Only a few counts were recorded for this clone. The V gene is TRBV9, the J gene TRBJ1-5; D is unresolved. Germline V CDR1 and CDR2: SGDLS, YYNGEE. V lost 0 bases, J lost 3 bases, and 4 bases lay in between. This CDR3 spans 13 amino acids. CDR3 bases: TGTGCCAGCAGCGTAGAACCCAATCAGCCCCAGCATTTT. Encoded protein: CASSVEPNQPQHF.

This chain uses TRBV11-2 with TRBJ2-2; no definite D call. From germline, CDR1 is SGHAT and CDR2 FQNNGV. This CDR3 comprises 18 residues. Trimming cost V 2 bases and J 0 bases, with 16 bases left between them. CDR3: CASSLSVPTPTNTGELFF. CDR3 nucleotide sequence: TGTGCCAGCAGCTTATCTGTGCCGACACCGACGAACACCGGGGAGCTGTTTTTT.

This chain links TRBV7-8 with TRBJ2-5, with TRBD2 as a possible D gene (6 bases). In germline, CDR1 is SGHVS, CDR2 FQNEAQ. V was clipped by 5 bases and J by 2 bases, with 12 bases between them. CDR3 length equals 14 residues. CDR3 loop: CASSPGLLQETQYF. Written as DNA, the CDR3 is TGTGCCAGCAGCCCGGGACTTTTACAAGAGACCCAGTACTTC.

The J gene is TRBJ2-7, the V gene TRBV3-1 (or the pseudogene TRBV3-2); the D gene is possibly TRBD1 (6 bases). V was clipped by 0 bases and J by 3 bases, with 9 bases between them. CDR3 length: 14 amino acids. The germline gives CDR1 LGHDT, CDR2 YNNKEL (reference sequence). CDR3 in DNA: TGTGCCAGCAGCCAAGATACGGACAGCTACGAGCAGTACTTC. Its translation: CASSQDTDSYEQYF.

This rearrangement joins TRBV3-1 (or the pseudogene TRBV3-2) to TRBJ1-4, with TRBD1 identical over 7 bases. This CDR3 region has 18 residues. V gave up 2 bases and J gave up 8 bases; unmatched junction bases: 17. Germline CDR1 LGHDT, CDR2 YNNKEL (reference sequence). The CDR3 DNA is TGTGCCAGCAGCCAATACTTCGGGACAGCCACCTCGGGGGAAAAACTGTTTTTT. The encoded protein is CASSQYFGTATSGEKLFF.

The rearrangement links TRBV5-4 to TRBJ2-1; 8 positions match TRBD2. Per the germline V gene, CDR1 is SGHNT and CDR2 is YYREEE (reference sequence). The CDR3 is made up of 16 amino acids. V dropped 3 bases and J dropped 3; count of bases not matched to a gene: 8. The CDR3 DNA reads TGTGCCAGCAGCTCGACTCTAGCGGGCCTCTACAATGAGCAGTTCTTC. This translates into CASSSTLAGLYNEQFF.

The DNA for the CDR3 is TGTGCCAGCAGTCCCGGTTCGGCCTATGAAAAACTGTTTTTT. This sequence encodes CASSPGSAYEKLFF. The chain is built from TRBV6-2 or TRBV6-3 and TRBJ1-4; D is uncertain. The germline gives CDR1 MNHEY, CDR2 SVGEGT. The CDR3 sequence is 14 residues long. Trimming took off 5 bases at V and 6 bases at J, with 13 bases between the two ends.